Listed below are T cell receptor beta chains from one sample, sequenced in a study of T cell changes during pregnancy in multiple sclerosis. Some clones are missing from TCRdb's copy, which holds only in-frame ones; the method was immunoSEQ multiplex PCR. The data contain about 110,000 clones, 92% of them seen just once; the ten biggest clones take up less than 0.85%. Sequencing used peripheral blood, obtained in the third trimester of pregnancy. Receptors were obtained from a female donor in good health, enrolled as a control in a pregnancy study. CDR3s leave out the opening cysteine and the closing phenylalanine or tryptophan. Fields, in order: V gene, J gene, CDR3 protein.

TRBV6-6,TRBJ2-1,ASSYSRVYNEQF
TRBV9,TRBJ1-3,ASSVGGGSGNTIY
TRBV11-2,TRBJ1-1,ASSLKDSEAF
TRBV4-1,TRBJ1-4,ASSQSSGGKLF
TRBV10-3,TRBJ1-1,AISYSGGNTEAF
TRBV30,TRBJ2-7,AWSVQAYEQY
TRBV19,TRBJ2-2,ASSPGTANTGELF
TRBV19,TRBJ2-7,ASSIGQGSYYEQY
TRBV2,TRBJ1-5,ASSERVYSNQPQH
TRBV10-1,TRBJ1-2,ATVQGNYGYT
TRBV5-8,TRBJ1-1,ASSRITGMTEAF
TRBV7-3,TRBJ1-1,ASSSGQHTEAF
TRBV2,TRBJ2-7,ASNDRGQSFYEQY
TRBV28,TRBJ2-3,ASSPRTSGYTDTQY
TRBV4-2,-,ASSQDSGRSVPYEQY
TRBV27,TRBJ1-5,ASSLEEGRGQPQH
TRBV19,TRBJ2-5,ASSPGFGETQY
TRBV7-9,TRBJ1-2,ASSYQASYGYT
TRBV11-3,TRBJ2-2,ASTQGRGSPGELF
TRBV7-8,TRBJ1-2,ASSTAGQGAYGYT
TRBV4-3,TRBJ1-6,ASSQENLPGSPLH
TRBV7-9,TRBJ2-3,ASSLVDSGEWDTQY
TRBV6-1,TRBJ2-7,ASTQDSHYEQY
TRBV19,TRBJ1-2,ASSSGSHYGYT
TRBV18,TRBJ1-2,ASSPSGGQAYVGYT
TRBV4-3,TRBJ2-7,ASSQGGSGAGYEQY
TRBV5-1,TRBJ2-7,ASSLFNLEDEQY
TRBV19,TRBJ1-5,ASSPLGGDGGRGQPQH
TRBV19,TRBJ1-6,ASNDRGLRNSPLH
TRBV4-1,TRBJ1-1,ASSQDGGQLNTEAF
TRBV7-6,TRBJ2-1,ASSPRTDLNEQF
TRBV10-3,TRBJ1-1,AIRGTGTSTEAF
TRBV7-9,TRBJ1-4,ASRPRDRDNEKLF
TRBV11-2,TRBJ2-6,ASSRLTGAGANVLT
TRBV30,TRBJ2-3,ACSGGASDTQY
TRBV15,TRBJ2-3,ATSTSTDTQY
TRBV6-1,TRBJ2-7,ASSANWGDSYEQY